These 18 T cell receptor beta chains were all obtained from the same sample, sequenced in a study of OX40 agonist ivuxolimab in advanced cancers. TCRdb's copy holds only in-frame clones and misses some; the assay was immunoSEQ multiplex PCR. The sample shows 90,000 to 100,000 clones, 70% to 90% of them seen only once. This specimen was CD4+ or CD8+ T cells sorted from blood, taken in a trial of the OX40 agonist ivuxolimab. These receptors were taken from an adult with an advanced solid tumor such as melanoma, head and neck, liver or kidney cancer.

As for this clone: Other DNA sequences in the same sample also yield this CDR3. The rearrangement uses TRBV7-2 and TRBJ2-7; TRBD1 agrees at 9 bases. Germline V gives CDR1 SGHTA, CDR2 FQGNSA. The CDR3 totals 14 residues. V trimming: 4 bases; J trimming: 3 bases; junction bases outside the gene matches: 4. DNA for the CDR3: TGTGCCAGCAGCTGGGGACAGGGACTCTACGAGCAGTACTTC. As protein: CASSWGQGLYEQYF.

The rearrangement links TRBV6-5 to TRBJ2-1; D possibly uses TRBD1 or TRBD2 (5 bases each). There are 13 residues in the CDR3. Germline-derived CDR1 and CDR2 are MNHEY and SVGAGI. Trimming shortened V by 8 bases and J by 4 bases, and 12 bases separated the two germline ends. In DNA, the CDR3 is TGTGCCAGCCGGGGACCCCTTTACAATGAGCAGTTCTTC. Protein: CASRGPLYNEQFF.

The CDR3 DNA reads TGTGCCAGCAGACTCAGGGTTGGTGGAAATAATTCACCCCTCCACTTT. Protein product: CASRLRVGGNNSPLHF. V usage is TRBV28 and J usage is TRBJ1-6; TRBD1 might be the D (5 bases). CDR3 length: 16 amino acids. From germline, CDR1 is MDHEN and CDR2 SYDVKM. V was cut by 6 bases and J by 5 bases, with 17 bases left in between.

The CDR3 DNA follows: TGCGCCAGCAGCCAAGAGCCTAGCGCGAAGGGTGAGCAGTTCTTC. Amino acids: CASSQEPSAKGEQFF. This chain uses TRBV4-3 with TRBJ2-1; D is possibly TRBD2 (6 bases). Trimming took off 0 bases at V and 9 bases at J, with 15 bases between the two ends. Germline V gives CDR1 LGHNA, CDR2 YSLEER. This CDR3 comprises 15 residues.

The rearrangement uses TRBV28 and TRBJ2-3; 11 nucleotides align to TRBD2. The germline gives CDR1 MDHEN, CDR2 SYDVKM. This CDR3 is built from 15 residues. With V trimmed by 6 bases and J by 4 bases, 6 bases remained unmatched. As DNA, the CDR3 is TGTGCCAGCAGGGACTCTAGCGGGAGGTCAGATACGCAGTATTTT. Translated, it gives CASRDSSGRSDTQYF. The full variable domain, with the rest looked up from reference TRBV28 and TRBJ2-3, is DVKVTQSSRYLVKRTGEKVFLECVQDMDHENMFWYRQDPGLGLRLIYFSYDVKMKEKGDIPEGYSVSREKKERFSLILESASTNQTSMYLCASRDSSGRSDTQYFGPGTRLTVL.

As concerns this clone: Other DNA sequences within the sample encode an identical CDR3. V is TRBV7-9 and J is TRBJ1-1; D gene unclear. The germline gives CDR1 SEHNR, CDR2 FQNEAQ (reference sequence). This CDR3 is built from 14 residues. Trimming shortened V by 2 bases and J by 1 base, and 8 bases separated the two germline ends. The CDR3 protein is CASSLSPRNTEAFF. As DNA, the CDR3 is TGTGCCAGCAGCTTATCCCCCCGGAACACTGAAGCTTTCTTT.

CDR3 region: CASSADRGAGEKLFF. DNA for the CDR3: TGTGCCAGCAGCGCGGACAGGGGGGCGGGAGAAAAACTGTTTTTT. The chain combines TRBV9 with TRBJ1-4, with TRBD1 identical over 10 bases. Germline loops: CDR1 SGDLS, CDR2 YYNGEE. This CDR3 comprises 15 residues. After removal of 3 bases from V and 8 bases from J, the junction contained 7 bases not matched to a gene.

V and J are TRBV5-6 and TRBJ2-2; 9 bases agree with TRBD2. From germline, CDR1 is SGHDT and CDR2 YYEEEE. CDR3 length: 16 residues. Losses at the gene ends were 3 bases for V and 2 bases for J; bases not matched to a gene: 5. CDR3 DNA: TGTGCCAGCAGCTCGGCTAGCGGGGCTAACACCGGGGAGCTGTTTTTT. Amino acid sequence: CASSSASGANTGELFF.

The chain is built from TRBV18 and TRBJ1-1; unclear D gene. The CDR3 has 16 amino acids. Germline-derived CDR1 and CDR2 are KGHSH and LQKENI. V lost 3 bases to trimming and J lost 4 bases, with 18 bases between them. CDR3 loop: CASSPGSNIHSTEAFF. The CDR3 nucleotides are TGTGCCAGCTCACCTGGTTCCAACATCCATTCCACTGAAGCTTTCTTT.

The CDR3 DNA follows: TGTGCCAGCAGTTTATCCCCTGGGAACACTGAAGCTTTCTTT. Translated, it gives CASSLSPGNTEAFF. The chain combines TRBV27 with TRBJ1-1; D is unresolved. The CDR3 has 14 residues. In germline, CDR1 is MNHEY, CDR2 SMNVEV (reference sequence). V lost 0 bases and J 1 base, leaving 6 bases between the germline ends.

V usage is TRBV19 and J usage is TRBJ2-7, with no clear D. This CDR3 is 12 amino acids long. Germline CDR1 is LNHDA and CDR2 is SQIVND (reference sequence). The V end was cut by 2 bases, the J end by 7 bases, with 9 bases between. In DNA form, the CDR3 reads TGTGCCAGTAGTATAACGAATGGGGAGCAGTACTTC. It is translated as CASSITNGEQYF. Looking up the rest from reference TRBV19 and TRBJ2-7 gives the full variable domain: DGGITQSPKYLFRKEGQNVTLSCEQNLNHDAMYWYRQDPGQGLRLIYYSQIVNDFQKGDIAEGYSVSREKKESFPLTVTSAQKNPTAFYLCASSITNGEQYFGPGTRLTVT.

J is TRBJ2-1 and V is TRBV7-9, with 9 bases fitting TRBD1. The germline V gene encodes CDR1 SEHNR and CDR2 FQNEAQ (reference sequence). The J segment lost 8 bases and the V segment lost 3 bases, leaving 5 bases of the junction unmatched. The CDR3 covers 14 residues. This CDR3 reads CASSLGQGLHEQFF. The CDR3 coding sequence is TGTGCCAGCAGCTTGGGACAGGGATTGCATGAGCAGTTCTTC. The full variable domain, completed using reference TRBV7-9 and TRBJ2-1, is DTGVSQNPRHKITKRGQNVTFRCDPISEHNRLYWYRQTLGQGPEFLTYFQNEAQLEKSRLLSDRFSAERPKGSFSTLEIQRTEQGDSAMYLCASSLGQGLHEQFFGPGTRLTVL.

The CDR3 region has the DNA TGTGCCAGTGGGACTGACGTTTACTCTGGAAACACCATATATTTT. This codes for CASGTDVYSGNTIYF. The gene calls are TRBV28 and TRBJ1-3; possible D gene TRBD1, 5 bases. In germline, CDR1 is MDHEN, CDR2 SYDVKM. V lost 9 bases and J 0 bases, leaving 15 bases between the germline ends. There are 15 residues in the CDR3.

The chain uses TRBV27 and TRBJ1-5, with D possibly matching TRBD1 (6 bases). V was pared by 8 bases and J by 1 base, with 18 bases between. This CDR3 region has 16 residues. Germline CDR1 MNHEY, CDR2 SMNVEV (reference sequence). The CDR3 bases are TGTGCCAGCGGTCAGGGGACCCGGGGGAGCAATCAGCCCCAGCATTTT. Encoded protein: CASGQGTRGSNQPQHF.

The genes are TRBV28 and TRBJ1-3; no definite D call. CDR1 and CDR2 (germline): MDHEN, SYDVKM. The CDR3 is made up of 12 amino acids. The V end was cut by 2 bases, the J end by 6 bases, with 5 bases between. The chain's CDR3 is CASSLRVNTIYF. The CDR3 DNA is TGTGCCAGCAGTTTAAGAGTAAACACCATATATTTT.

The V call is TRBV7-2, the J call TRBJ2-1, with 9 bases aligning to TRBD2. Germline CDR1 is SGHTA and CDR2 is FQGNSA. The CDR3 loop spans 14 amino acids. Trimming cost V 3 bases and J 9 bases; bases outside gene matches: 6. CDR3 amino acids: CASSLAGGLGEQFF. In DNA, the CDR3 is TGTGCCAGCAGCTTGGCGGGGGGGCTGGGTGAGCAGTTCTTC.

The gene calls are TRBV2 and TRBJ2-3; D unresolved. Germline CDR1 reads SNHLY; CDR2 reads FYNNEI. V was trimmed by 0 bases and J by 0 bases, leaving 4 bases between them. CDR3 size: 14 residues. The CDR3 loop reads CASSEATSTDTQYF. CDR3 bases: TGTGCCAGCAGTGAAGCGACCAGCACAGATACGCAGTATTTT.

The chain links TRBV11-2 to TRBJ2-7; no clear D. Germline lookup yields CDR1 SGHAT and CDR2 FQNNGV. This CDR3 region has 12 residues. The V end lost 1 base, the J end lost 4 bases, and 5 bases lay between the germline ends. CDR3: CASSLGRYEQYF. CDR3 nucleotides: TGTGCCAGCAGCTTAGGACGGTACGAGCAGTACTTC. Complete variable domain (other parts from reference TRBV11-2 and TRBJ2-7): EAGVAQSPRYKIIEKRQSVAFWCNPISGHATLYWYQQILGQGPKLLIQFQNNGVVDDSQLPKDRFSAERLKGVDSTLKIQPAKLEDSAVYLCASSLGRYEQYFGPGTRLTVT.